This TCR beta chain comes out of a study of T cell responses to AZD1222 COVID-19 vaccine. This table comes from immunoSEQ multiplex PCR, and its TCRdb copy is limited to in-frame clones, with some not included. The sample yields 150,000 to 200,000 clones, 90% seen once. The CDR3 totals 13 residues. Trimming removed 6 bases from V and 3 bases from J, with 11 bases in between. Only one count was recorded for this clone. The source is an adult in good health. The chain recombines TRBV23-1 with TRBJ1-2; D perhaps matches TRBD1 (5 bases). TRBV23-1 is sorted into the ORF group, with uncertain function. The specimen comprised peripheral blood, sampled on day 0 of AZD1222 vaccination. Written as DNA, the CDR3 is TGCGCCAGCAGCAGGGCAGCTGACTATGGCTACACCTTC. Protein sequence: CASSRAADYGYTF.